A selection of T cell receptor beta chains follows, all from one sample in a study of blood T cell repertoires in COVID-19. Some clones are missing from TCRdb's copy, which holds only in-frame ones; the method was immunoSEQ multiplex PCR. The data hold some 220,000 clones, with about 82% observed a single time. Material for sequencing was peripheral blood. These receptors were obtained from a woman aged 60-70 years with active or convalescent COVID-19. CDR3s include the opening cysteine and the closing phenylalanine or tryptophan. D genes are given only for firm matches. Some rows mark clone size as missing; the rest say once, few, many or name a class of expanded clone.

>14|-|TRBV7-2|TRBJ2-3|-
TGTGCCGGGAGATATAGCGGTAGCACAGATACGCAGTATTTT
CAGRYSGSTDTQYF
>14|-|TRBV12-1|TRBJ1-2|-
TGTGCCAGCAGCCGGACCAGGGGGCTTGATGGCTACACCTTC
CASSRTRGLDGYTF
>15|many|TRBV5-5|TRBJ1-5|-
TGTGCCAGCAGTCGGACGACAGGTTCGTCTCAGCCCCAGCATTTT
CASSRTTGSSQPQHF
>16|-|TRBV5-1|TRBJ2-7|TRBD2
TGCGCCAGCAGCTTGGGACTAGCGGGAGGGCAAGAAGTGCAGTACTTC
CASSLGLAGGQEVQYF
>13|-|TRBV28|TRBJ1-4|TRBD1
TGTGCCACCTTTGGACAGGGAAGTGAAAAACTGTTTTTT
CATFGQGSEKLFF
>14|-|TRBV29-1|TRBJ2-7|-
TGCAGCGTTGGGGGCAGGGCGAGCTCCTACGAGCAGTACTTC
CSVGGRASSYEQYF
>15|-|TRBV9|TRBJ1-1|TRBD1
TGTGCCAGCAGCCTACGGACAGGGGAGAACACTGAAGCTTTCTTT
CASSLRTGENTEAFF
>16|-|TRBV11-3|TRBJ2-7|TRBD2
TGTGCCAGCAGCTTAGGCCTAGCGGGCCTCTCCTACGAGCAGTACTTC
CASSLGLAGLSYEQYF
>15|-|TRBV6-1|TRBJ2-7|TRBD1
TGTGCCAGCAGTGAATATGGGACAGGCCCGTACGAGCAGTACTTC
CASSEYGTGPYEQYF
>14|-|TRBV19|TRBJ2-1|TRBD1
TGTGCCAGTAGTAGGGTGACAGGGATGAATGAGCAGTTCTTC
CASSRVTGMNEQFF
>15|few|TRBV29-1|TRBJ2-1|TRBD2
TGCAGCGTTGAACTCGGGTCGGGAGGGTACAATGAGCAGTTCTTC
CSVELGSGGYNEQFF
>16|-|TRBV24-1|TRBJ2-3|TRBD1
TGTGCCACCAGTGACATCCAGGGGGCCGGCACAGATACGCAGTATTTT
CATSDIQGAGTDTQYF
>18|-|TRBV7-2|TRBJ2-3|TRBD2
TGTGCCAGCAGCTTACCGAAGCGGGGGGGCGGACGCGCAGATACGCAGTATTTT
CASSLPKRGGGRADTQYF